This T cell receptor beta chain appears in the sequencing data of a study of identical twins. Template switching (which added a universal primer site) was used, and cDNA carried unique molecular identifiers. TCRdb re-called the 5' RACE reads with MiXCR, one entry per CDR3 protein. The table lists approximately 700,000 distinct CDR3 sequences, about 20% of them singletons, with about 12% in the top ten. Trimming removed 7 bases from V and 6 bases from J, with 14 bases in between. Germline V gene data show CDR1 as MNHEY and CDR2 as SVGAGI. The CDR3 runs to 13 residues. Healthy Caucasian donors formed the entire cohort. The same sample was also studied in work on T cells expressing NK-cell markers. That investigation notes: Sorted CD3+CD56-NKG2C+, CD3+CD56+NKG2C- and CD3+CD56+NKG2C+ T cells were the source of the TCR beta repertoires. As a fraction of CD8+ T cells, dominant NKG2C+ clonotypes reached about 1.0-8% in six donors.

This TCR derives from a woman aged 18 to 35 in good health. This rearrangement joins TRBV6-5 to TRBJ2-3; no definite D call. The sample taken for sequencing was PBMCs. CDR3 sequence: CASTQVGSDTQYF. The CDR3, as DNA: TGTGCCAGCACCCAAGTTGGGTCGGATACGCAGTATTTT.